A single sample is the source of the 9 T cell receptor beta chains below, sequenced in a study of breast tumors, draining lymph nodes, adjacent tissues. A single record per CDR3 protein comes from TCRdb applying MiXCR to the multiplex PCR reads. The table includes tens of thousands of distinct CDR3 sequences, 57% detected once. What was sequenced was breast tumor tissue. These receptors were taken from a female donor with breast cancer. Some clones in this sample may be carry-over from other donors' samples.

In this sample, this clonotype turned up a few times. It may be a read error: a sequence one base away is much more abundant. The chain has TRBV20-1 and TRBJ2-3, with 7 bases that match TRBD1. CDR3 size: 15 residues. The V gene's germline CDR1 is DFQATT and CDR2 SNEGSKA (reference sequence). With 1 base clipped from V and 11 bases from J, the junction kept 15 bases outside the gene matches. This CDR3 reads CSARGPGQIYNEQYF. CDR3 coding DNA: TGCAGTGCTAGAGGCCCGGGACAGATCTACAATGAGCAGTATTTT.

The chain links TRBV6-1 to TRBJ1-2, with D tentatively TRBD1 (5 bases). CDR1 and CDR2 (germline): MNHNS, SASEGT. Trimming shortened V by 3 bases and J by 4 bases, and 12 bases separated the two germline ends. CDR3 length: 14 amino acids. CDR3 amino acids: CASSDRSGLYGYTF. In DNA form, the CDR3 reads TGTGCCAGCAGTGACAGGTCAGGGCTCTATGGCTACACCTTC.

This clonotype came up many times. The gene calls are TRBV5-8 and TRBJ2-5, with TRBD1 identical over 7 bases. This CDR3 has 14 residues. The germline CDR1 and CDR2 sequences are SGHTS and YDEGEE. V gave up 4 bases and J gave up 0 bases; unmatched junction bases: 3. CDR3 nucleotide sequence: TGTGCCAGCAGCCTGGGACAGTACCAAGAGACCCAGTACTTC. It encodes CASSLGQYQETQYF.

The V and J genes are TRBV12-3 or TRBV12-4 and TRBJ2-2; D gene ambiguous. V gave up 6 bases and J gave up 5 bases, with 16 bases separating them. This CDR3 has 15 amino acids. DNA for the CDR3: TGTGCCAGCAGGACGGGCTCCCTTTTTACCGGGGAGCTGTTTTTT. Translated: CASRTGSLFTGELFF.

This chain links TRBV12-3 or TRBV12-4 with TRBJ1-5, with 9 bases lining up with TRBD1. The CDR3 has 18 residues. V shed 4 bases and J 5 bases; nucleotides not matched to a gene: 15. The DNA for the CDR3 is TGTGCCAGCAGTTGGGGGTTTGCGGGACAGGGAAGTCATCAGCCCCAGCATTTT. Protein sequence: CASSWGFAGQGSHQPQHF.

The chain carries TRBV15 and TRBJ1-4; TRBD1 agrees at 7 bases. CDR1 is LNHNV and CDR2 is YYDKDF in the germline V gene (reference sequence). The CDR3 contains 15 residues. After removal of 3 bases from V and 5 bases from J, the junction contained 6 bases not matched to a gene. As DNA, the CDR3 is TGTGCCACCAGCAGGAGATGGACAGGCAATGAAAAACTGTTTTTT. It encodes CATSRRWTGNEKLFF.

The chain links TRBV30 to TRBJ1-4; 8 nucleotides match TRBD1. The germline gives CDR1 GTSNPN, CDR2 SVGIG (reference sequence). Trimming cost V 2 bases and J 0 bases; bases outside gene matches: 2. The CDR3 contains 15 residues. The chain's CDR3 is CAWSKQGATNEKLFF. Written as DNA, the CDR3 is TGTGCCTGGAGTAAACAGGGGGCAACTAATGAAAAACTGTTTTTT.

This clonotype showed up just a few times. A much more abundant neighbour one base away suggests this may be a read error. The V and J genes are TRBV11-2 and TRBJ2-1; D is perhaps TRBD2 (6 bases). Germline-derived CDR1 and CDR2 are SGHAT and FQNNGV. CDR3 size: 15 residues. Trimming took 1 base from V and 7 from J, leaving 14 bases between them. CDR3 protein: CASSLGASAKNEQFF. The CDR3 DNA follows: TGTGCCAGCAGCTTAGGAGCTAGCGCGAAAAATGAGCAGTTCTTC.

The V call is TRBV5-1, the J call TRBJ2-3; D gene ambiguous. Germline loops: CDR1 SGHRS, CDR2 YFSETQ. V lost 1 base, J lost 7 bases, and 10 bases lay in between. The CDR3 has 13 residues. As DNA, the CDR3 is TGCGCCAGCAGCTTGAATGAGAGGTATACGCAGTATTTT. As protein: CASSLNERYTQYF.